One sample yielded the 17 T cell receptor beta chains listed below, sequenced in a study of T-cell memory formation after mild COVID-19. TCRdb processed the 5' RACE reads anew with MiXCR; each CDR3 protein has one entry. The repertoire holds approximately 300,000 distinct CDR3 sequences, with approximately 8.4% as singletons. The sequencing input was PBMCs or a T cell subset sorted from them (not recorded which). Receptors were obtained from a man aged 18 to 30 who had mild COVID-19 (a few samples of this study predate the infection). Cell type and time point are not known.

This clonotype has a count of ten or more. J is TRBJ2-1 and V is TRBV3-1; TRBD2 agrees at 9 bases. This CDR3 contains 17 residues. Unmatched junction bases numbered 8, after V lost 0 bases and J lost 5 bases. CDR1 LGHDT and CDR2 YNNKEL come from the germline V gene (reference sequence). The CDR3 here is CASSQDLSSGADNEQFF. The CDR3 DNA follows: TGTGCCAGCAGCCAAGATTTGTCTAGCGGGGCAGACAATGAGCAGTTCTTC.

The chain has TRBV7-9 and TRBJ2-7; 8 nucleotides line up with TRBD1. The CDR3 sequence is 15 residues long. Per the germline V gene, CDR1 is SEHNR and CDR2 is FQNEAQ (reference sequence). The J segment lost 2 bases and the V segment lost 5 bases, leaving 8 bases of the junction unmatched. The CDR3 here is CASSARDRRPYEQYF. CDR3 in DNA: TGTGCCAGCAGCGCCCGGGACAGGAGACCCTACGAGCAGTACTTC.

The chain has TRBV9 and TRBJ1-2; D gene ambiguous. This CDR3 has 16 amino acids. Deletions cut 4 bases from V and 3 bases from J, with 19 bases between. Germline V gives CDR1 SGDLS, CDR2 YYNGEE. This CDR3 reads CASSPRTANLDYGYTF. CDR3 nucleotides: TGTGCCAGCAGCCCCCGGACGGCTAACTTAGACTATGGCTACACCTTC.

The rearrangement joins TRBV7-3 to TRBJ2-3; D may be TRBD1 (5 bases). This CDR3 spans 12 amino acids. CDR1 is SGHTA and CDR2 is FQGTGA in the germline V gene. Trimming pared 8 bases from V and 1 base from J, leaving 7 bases between. CDR3 sequence reads: CASGAGTDTQYF. CDR3 DNA: TGTGCCAGCGGGGCGGGCACAGATACGCAGTATTTT.

The table lists this clonotype with a few counts. V gene TRBV7-2 combines with J gene TRBJ2-7; D not certain. CDR1 and CDR2 from the germline V gene are SGHTA and FQGNSA. The V end lost 5 bases, the J end lost 3 bases, and 8 bases lay between the germline ends. The CDR3 loop spans 12 amino acids. The CDR3 DNA reads TGTGCCAGCAGCGGAGACAACTACGAGCAGTACTTC. It yields the protein CASSGDNYEQYF. The full variable domain, rest sourced from reference TRBV7-2 and TRBJ2-7, is GAGVSQSPSNKVTEKGKDVELRCDPISGHTALYWYRQSLGQGLEFLIYFQGNSAPDKSGLPSDRFSAERTGGSVSTLTIQRTQQEDSAVYLCASSGDNYEQYFGPGTRLTVT.

The CDR3 bases are TGTGCCAGCAGTTTATGGGGGACTCAATTAAGGGGGATAGATACGCAGTATTTT. It specifies CASSLWGTQLRGIDTQYF. This rearrangement joins TRBV28 to TRBJ2-3; D might be TRBD1 or TRBD2, each matching 6 bases. V lost 0 bases and J 5 bases, leaving 21 bases between the germline ends. Looked up from germline, CDR1 is MDHEN and CDR2 is SYDVKM. The CDR3 covers 18 residues.

This clonotype was counted between two and nine times. The chain recombines TRBV10-3 with TRBJ2-1, with D possibly being TRBD2 (5 bases). V was shortened by 3 bases and J by 0 bases, with 12 bases between the two germline ends. Germline-derived CDR1 and CDR2 are ENHRY and SYGVKD. The CDR3 length is 16 residues. As DNA, the CDR3 is TGTGCCATCAGTGATACCGGGGTGAGCTCCTACAATGAGCAGTTCTTC. It translates to CAISDTGVSSYNEQFF.

CDR3: CASSTQGADSPLHF. Here the CDR3 DNA reads TGTGCCAGCAGCACACAGGGGGCCGACTCACCCCTCCACTTT. The rearrangement links TRBV27 to TRBJ1-6; 9 bases map to TRBD1. The length of the CDR3 is 14 residues. From germline, CDR1 is MNHEY and CDR2 SMNVEV (reference sequence). After removal of 6 bases from V and 10 bases from J, the junction contained 7 bases not matched to a gene.

There are many counts of this clonotype. The CDR3 here is CASRAASTDTQYF. CDR3 DNA sequence: TGTGCCAGCAGGGCGGCAAGCACAGATACGCAGTATTTT. The J gene is TRBJ2-3, the V gene TRBV12-3 or TRBV12-4; D call uncertain. V was trimmed by 6 bases and J by 0 bases, leaving 7 bases between them. The CDR3 spans 13 residues.

The chain recombines TRBV27 with TRBJ2-1; 9 nucleotides line up with TRBD2. Germline V gene lookup returns CDR1 MNHEY and CDR2 SMNVEV (reference sequence). This CDR3 is 17 amino acids long. The trim removed 2 bases at V and 7 bases at J, leaving 12 bases unmatched. The CDR3 region is CASSLGLGGGARNEQFF. The CDR3 DNA sequence: TGTGCCAGCAGTTTAGGTCTCGGCGGGGGGGCAAGAAATGAGCAGTTCTTC.

This clonotype occurred a few times. The chain has TRBV5-1 and TRBJ1-1; D not resolved. This CDR3 has 14 amino acids. Looked up from germline, CDR1 is SGHRS and CDR2 is YFSETQ. Trimming took 1 base from V and 4 from J, leaving 11 bases between them. DNA for the CDR3: TGCGCCAGCAGCTTGCCTTCTGTGGGCACTGAAGCTTTCTTT. Translation: CASSLPSVGTEAFF.

This rearrangement joins TRBV20-1 to TRBJ2-1; TRBD2 is a possible D gene (5 bases). Between the trimmed V and J ends, which lost 6 bases and 7 bases, there was a span of 16 bases. The CDR3 loop spans 13 amino acids. Germline CDR1 is DFQATT and CDR2 is SNEGSKA (reference sequence). The CDR3 sequence: CSARRPSGNEQFF. DNA for the CDR3: TGCAGTGCCCGCCGGCCCTCGGGAAATGAGCAGTTCTTC.

This clonotype came up a few times. The CDR3: CASCWGQTQNTEAFF. The CDR3 DNA reads TGCGCCAGCTGCTGGGGACAGACACAGAACACTGAAGCTTTCTTT. The chain couples TRBV5-1 to TRBJ1-1, with 7 bases lining up with TRBD1. After removal of 7 bases from V and 1 base from J, the junction contained 10 bases not matched to a gene. The germline gives CDR1 SGHRS, CDR2 YFSETQ. This CDR3 has 15 residues.

In this sample, this clonotype turned up many times. This chain uses TRBV4-2 with TRBJ2-1; no firm D call. Trimming pared 1 base from V and 4 bases from J, leaving 5 bases between. Germline assignment: CDR1 LGHNA and CDR2 YNFKEQ. The CDR3 loop spans 13 amino acids. The CDR3 is CASSQAKYNEQFF. The CDR3 nucleotides read TGTGCCAGCAGCCAAGCAAAGTACAATGAGCAGTTCTTC.

V gene TRBV5-1 combines with J gene TRBJ2-7, with 7 bases fitting TRBD1. CDR3 size: 15 residues. Germline V gives CDR1 SGHRS, CDR2 YFSETQ. V dropped 1 base and J dropped 1; count of bases not matched to a gene: 5. The CDR3 protein is CASSLRGGPSYEQYV. The CDR3 nucleotides are TGCGCCAGCAGCTTGAGAGGGGGCCCTTCCTACGAGCAGTACGTC.

This clonotype was recorded a few times. The chain joins TRBV3-1 to TRBJ2-5; a weak D match, TRBD2 (6 bases). V lost 4 bases and J 4 bases, leaving 13 bases between the germline ends. The CDR3 runs to 14 residues. Germline CDR1 LGHDT, CDR2 YNNKEL (reference sequence). CDR3 DNA: TGTGCCAGCAGCCCCCGGGAGTTTAGAGAGACCCAGTACTTC. This sequence encodes CASSPREFRETQYF.

This clonotype occurred a few times. V and J are TRBV6-5 and TRBJ1-1, with TRBD1 as a possible D gene (5 bases). Germline assignment: CDR1 MNHEY and CDR2 SVGAGI. Trimming pared 1 base from V and 2 bases from J, leaving 8 bases between. This CDR3 spans 14 amino acids. The CDR3: CASSYLRGNTEAFF. CDR3 nucleotide sequence: TGTGCCAGCAGTTACTTGAGGGGAAACACTGAAGCTTTCTTT.